Here is one T cell receptor beta chain with its context. The entry originates in a study of immune cell composition in non-small cell lung cancer. This table comes from immunoSEQ multiplex PCR, and its TCRdb copy is limited to in-frame clones, with some not included. The data contain more than 7,500 clones, almost 70% of them singletons. This CDR3 has 15 residues. The germline V and J ends were trimmed by 3 bases and 0 bases, with 9 bases remaining between them. Germline V gene lookup returns CDR1 LNHDA and CDR2 SQIVND (reference sequence). The sequence was obtained from a human donor with non-small cell lung cancer. The sequenced material came from lung tumor tissue. The chain employs TRBV19 and TRBJ2-1; D is perhaps TRBD2 (5 bases). Here the CDR3 DNA reads TGTGCCAGTAGTATTAAGCGGAGCTCCTACAATGAGCAGTTCTTC. As protein: CASSIKRSSYNEQFF.